Listed below are T cell receptor beta chains from one sample, sequenced in a study of identical twins. Using its own MiXCR run on the 5' RACE reads, TCRdb lists one record per CDR3 protein. The table shows 540,000 or so distinct CDR3 sequences, with more than 20% occurring only once. These sequences were also reported in another study, on yellow fever vaccine responses in identical twins.

Source material: CD4+ T cells sorted from blood. These receptors came from a woman between 18 and 29 years old in good health. CDR3s include the opening cysteine and the closing phenylalanine or tryptophan. Each record gives: D gene, J gene, V gene, clone size, CDR3 protein, CDR3 DNA. D genes are given only for firm matches. Size is stated for part of the rows, as once, few or many counts, or as a class when the clone is expanded.

D gene: NA; J gene: TRBJ1-6; V gene: TRBV5-8; clone size: NA; CDR3 protein: CASSARWGFHF; CDR3 DNA: TGTGCCAGCAGCGCCCGGTGGGGATTCCACTTT
D gene: NA; J gene: TRBJ1-1; V gene: TRBV28; clone size: NA; CDR3 protein: CATFQRNTEAFF; CDR3 DNA: TGTGCCACCTTCCAGAGGAACACTGAAGCTTTCTTT
D gene: NA; J gene: TRBJ2-1; V gene: TRBV7-9; clone size: few; CDR3 protein: CASSLVRGEQFF; CDR3 DNA: TGTGCCAGCAGCTTAGTACGCGGCGAGCAGTTCTTC
D gene: TRBD1; J gene: TRBJ2-7; V gene: TRBV12-3/TRBV12-4; clone size: NA; CDR3 protein: CASSQGQGRTYEQYF; CDR3 DNA: TGTGCCAGCAGCCAGGGACAGGGTAGGACCTACGAGCAGTACTTC
D gene: TRBD2; J gene: TRBJ2-5; V gene: TRBV5-1; clone size: once; CDR3 protein: CASSTGLVGETQYF; CDR3 DNA: TGCGCCAGCAGCACCGGACTAGTGGGAGAGACCCAGTACTTC
D gene: TRBD2; J gene: TRBJ2-5; V gene: TRBV29-1; clone size: NA; CDR3 protein: CSVARGLAEETQYF; CDR3 DNA: TGCAGCGTAGCCCGTGGGCTAGCGGAAGAGACCCAGTACTTC
D gene: TRBD2; J gene: TRBJ2-3; V gene: TRBV7-9; clone size: few; CDR3 protein: CASERGTQYF; CDR3 DNA: TGTGCCAGCGAGCGGGGTACGCAGTATTTT
D gene: TRBD2; J gene: TRBJ2-1; V gene: TRBV12-3/TRBV12-4; clone size: NA; CDR3 protein: CASSSGTSGSYYNEQFF; CDR3 DNA: TGTGCCAGCAGTTCCGGGACTAGCGGGAGTTACTACAATGAGCAGTTCTTC
D gene: TRBD2; J gene: TRBJ2-7; V gene: TRBV19; clone size: NA; CDR3 protein: CASSRLAGVYEQYF; CDR3 DNA: TGTGCCAGTAGTAGACTAGCGGGAGTCTACGAGCAGTACTTC
D gene: NA; J gene: TRBJ1-3; V gene: TRBV5-1; clone size: NA; CDR3 protein: CASSSQGVGTGNTIYF; CDR3 DNA: TGCGCCAGCAGCTCACAGGGAGTAGGGACTGGAAACACCATATATTTT
D gene: TRBD1; J gene: TRBJ2-2; V gene: TRBV28; clone size: NA; CDR3 protein: CAAGGGELFF; CDR3 DNA: TGTGCCGCAGGGGGCGGGGAGCTGTTTTTT
D gene: NA; J gene: TRBJ1-2; V gene: TRBV29-1; clone size: NA; CDR3 protein: CSAKRGGSDYGYTF; CDR3 DNA: TGCAGCGCCAAGCGGGGGGGGTCGGACTATGGCTACACCTTC
D gene: TRBD1; J gene: TRBJ1-1; V gene: TRBV6-1; clone size: NA; CDR3 protein: CASSRDRGMNTEAFF; CDR3 DNA: TGTGCCAGCAGCCGGGACAGGGGAATGAACACTGAAGCTTTCTTT
D gene: NA; J gene: TRBJ2-5; V gene: TRBV5-1; clone size: NA; CDR3 protein: CASSLGVSAPQETQYF; CDR3 DNA: TGCGCCAGCAGCTTGGGGGTTTCGGCCCCCCAAGAGACCCAGTACTTC
D gene: TRBD1; J gene: TRBJ1-4; V gene: TRBV4-1; clone size: NA; CDR3 protein: CASSQAGTETNEKLFF; CDR3 DNA: TGCGCCAGCAGCCAAGCCGGGACAGAGACTAATGAAAAACTGTTTTTT
D gene: TRBD1; J gene: TRBJ1-1; V gene: TRBV6-1; clone size: NA; CDR3 protein: CASRTGALNTEAFF; CDR3 DNA: TGTGCCAGCAGGACAGGGGCCCTGAACACTGAAGCTTTCTTT
D gene: NA; J gene: TRBJ2-4; V gene: TRBV12-3/TRBV12-4; clone size: few; CDR3 protein: CASSLTLLAKNIQYF; CDR3 DNA: TGTGCCAGCAGTCTGACGCTATTAGCCAAAAACATTCAGTACTTC
D gene: NA; J gene: TRBJ2-7; V gene: TRBV12-3/TRBV12-4; clone size: NA; CDR3 protein: CASSLAGTHYEQYF; CDR3 DNA: TGTGCCAGCAGTTTAGCGGGGACCCACTACGAGCAGTACTTC
D gene: TRBD2; J gene: TRBJ2-1; V gene: TRBV11-3; clone size: few; CDR3 protein: CASSLDGRDYNEQFF; CDR3 DNA: TGTGCCAGCAGCCTTGACGGGAGGGATTACAATGAGCAGTTCTTC
D gene: NA; J gene: TRBJ2-1; V gene: TRBV3-1; clone size: NA; CDR3 protein: CASSQVRNNNEQFF; CDR3 DNA: TGTGCCAGCAGCCAAGTTCGGAATAACAATGAGCAGTTCTTC
D gene: NA; J gene: TRBJ2-1; V gene: TRBV5-1; clone size: NA; CDR3 protein: CASSLRGKEITNEQFF; CDR3 DNA: TGCGCCAGCAGCCTTAGGGGGAAAGAGATTACCAATGAGCAGTTCTTC
D gene: NA; J gene: TRBJ2-7; V gene: TRBV7-2; clone size: many; CDR3 protein: CASSQGPGLFEQYF; CDR3 DNA: TGTGCCAGCAGCCAAGGCCCCGGACTTTTTGAGCAGTACTTC
D gene: TRBD1; J gene: TRBJ2-2; V gene: TRBV28; clone size: NA; CDR3 protein: CASSQNAGGLFGTGELFF; CDR3 DNA: TGTGCCAGCAGTCAGAACGCAGGGGGCCTCTTTGGGACCGGGGAGCTGTTTTTT
D gene: NA; J gene: TRBJ2-7; V gene: TRBV20-1; clone size: few; CDR3 protein: CSAIWQRALSYEQYF; CDR3 DNA: TGCAGTGCTATTTGGCAGCGGGCCCTATCCTACGAGCAGTACTTC
D gene: NA; J gene: TRBJ2-2; V gene: TRBV7-9; clone size: few; CDR3 protein: CASSLESLELFF; CDR3 DNA: TGTGCCAGCAGCCTGGAGTCGTTGGAGCTGTTTTTT
D gene: NA; J gene: TRBJ1-5; V gene: TRBV4-1; clone size: few; CDR3 protein: CASSQDRGDQPQHF; CDR3 DNA: TGCGCCAGCAGCCAAGATAGAGGCGATCAGCCCCAGCATTTT
D gene: NA; J gene: TRBJ2-1; V gene: TRBV10-3; clone size: few; CDR3 protein: CAISESYEQFF; CDR3 DNA: TGTGCCATCAGTGAGTCGTATGAGCAGTTCTTC
D gene: NA; J gene: TRBJ1-1; V gene: TRBV6-1; clone size: few; CDR3 protein: CASTPGGVTEAFF; CDR3 DNA: TGTGCCAGCACCCCTGGGGGGGTCACTGAAGCTTTCTTT
D gene: NA; J gene: TRBJ2-7; V gene: TRBV24-1; clone size: NA; CDR3 protein: CATSDLNRVGFSYEQYF; CDR3 DNA: TGTGCCACCAGTGATTTGAACCGGGTCGGCTTTTCCTACGAGCAGTACTTC
D gene: TRBD1; J gene: TRBJ2-5; V gene: TRBV2; clone size: NA; CDR3 protein: CASRRAGTVGIQETQYF; CDR3 DNA: TGTGCCAGCAGGAGAGCCGGGACAGTGGGAATCCAAGAGACCCAGTACTTC
D gene: NA; J gene: TRBJ2-3; V gene: TRBV15; clone size: NA; CDR3 protein: CATSRGRGTDTQYF; CDR3 DNA: TGTGCCACCAGCAGAGGAAGGGGAACAGATACGCAGTATTTT
D gene: TRBD1; J gene: TRBJ2-1; V gene: TRBV7-2; clone size: few; CDR3 protein: CASSLGQQRQNEQFF; CDR3 DNA: TGTGCCAGCAGCTTGGGACAGCAAAGGCAGAATGAGCAGTTCTTC
D gene: TRBD2; J gene: TRBJ2-7; V gene: TRBV20-1; clone size: NA; CDR3 protein: CSARPFSGSFYEQYF; CDR3 DNA: TGCAGTGCTAGGCCCTTTAGCGGGAGTTTTTACGAGCAGTACTTC
D gene: TRBD2; J gene: TRBJ2-1; V gene: TRBV5-1; clone size: many; CDR3 protein: CASSPGSGAFSYNEQFF; CDR3 DNA: TGCGCCAGCAGCCCCGGGAGCGGGGCTTTTTCCTACAATGAGCAGTTCTTC
D gene: NA; J gene: TRBJ2-1; V gene: TRBV6-2/TRBV6-3; clone size: NA; CDR3 protein: CASSPQLNEQFF; CDR3 DNA: TGTGCCAGCAGTCCCCAACTCAATGAGCAGTTCTTC
D gene: NA; J gene: TRBJ1-1; V gene: TRBV5-1; clone size: NA; CDR3 protein: CASSLVSDLLAEAFF; CDR3 DNA: TGCGCCAGCAGCTTGGTTTCAGACCTTCTTGCTGAAGCTTTCTTT
D gene: TRBD1; J gene: TRBJ1-1; V gene: TRBV12-3/TRBV12-4; clone size: NA; CDR3 protein: CASRRDSFEAFF; CDR3 DNA: TGTGCCAGCAGACGGGACAGTTTTGAAGCTTTCTTT
D gene: NA; J gene: TRBJ2-4; V gene: TRBV5-1; clone size: NA; CDR3 protein: CASRRDLKNIQYF; CDR3 DNA: TGCGCCAGCAGACGGGACCTCAAAAACATTCAGTACTTC
D gene: NA; J gene: TRBJ1-5; V gene: TRBV5-1; clone size: NA; CDR3 protein: CASSLTQGTQPQHF; CDR3 DNA: TGCGCCAGCAGCTTGACGCAGGGGACTCAGCCCCAGCATTTT
D gene: NA; J gene: TRBJ2-4; V gene: TRBV15; clone size: many; CDR3 protein: CATSRLGPEQNIQYF; CDR3 DNA: TGTGCCACCAGCAGACTTGGACCAGAACAAAACATTCAGTACTTC
D gene: TRBD2; J gene: TRBJ2-3; V gene: TRBV7-9; clone size: NA; CDR3 protein: CASSSSGMSTDTQYF; CDR3 DNA: TGTGCCAGCAGCTCTAGCGGGATGAGCACAGATACGCAGTATTTT
D gene: NA; J gene: TRBJ2-7; V gene: TRBV12-3/TRBV12-4; clone size: few; CDR3 protein: CASEGLSYEQYF; CDR3 DNA: TGTGCTTCTGAGGGCTTATCCTACGAGCAGTACTTC
D gene: NA; J gene: TRBJ2-3; V gene: TRBV10-1; clone size: NA; CDR3 protein: CASRPSSGDTQYF; CDR3 DNA: TGCGCCAGCAGGCCTTCCTCGGGGGATACGCAGTATTTT
D gene: TRBD2; J gene: TRBJ2-1; V gene: TRBV6-1; clone size: NA; CDR3 protein: CASRPGTIHYNEQFF; CDR3 DNA: TGTGCCAGCAGACCCGGGACTATTCACTACAATGAGCAGTTCTTC
D gene: TRBD1; J gene: TRBJ2-2; V gene: TRBV6-5; clone size: few; CDR3 protein: CASSSKTGVPGELFF; CDR3 DNA: TGTGCCAGCAGTTCGAAGACAGGGGTCCCCGGGGAGCTGTTTTTT
D gene: TRBD1; J gene: TRBJ2-2; V gene: TRBV27; clone size: NA; CDR3 protein: CASSLSGQGNTGELCF; CDR3 DNA: TGTGCCAGCAGTTTATCGGGACAGGGGAACACCGGGGAGCTTTGTTTT
D gene: NA; J gene: TRBJ1-5; V gene: TRBV7-6; clone size: few; CDR3 protein: CASSSQGFGGVSNQPQHF; CDR3 DNA: TGTGCCAGCAGCTCACAGGGATTTGGGGGGGTTAGCAATCAGCCCCAGCATTTT
D gene: NA; J gene: TRBJ2-1; V gene: TRBV20-1; clone size: NA; CDR3 protein: CSAASGREQFF; CDR3 DNA: TGCAGTGCAGCAAGTGGCAGGGAGCAGTTCTTC
D gene: NA; J gene: TRBJ2-7; V gene: TRBV14; clone size: NA; CDR3 protein: CASSPGLDEQYF; CDR3 DNA: TGTGCCAGCAGTCCCGGGTTGGACGAGCAGTACTTC
D gene: NA; J gene: TRBJ2-1; V gene: TRBV20-1; clone size: few; CDR3 protein: CSAYKGGLLTGEQFF; CDR3 DNA: TGCAGTGCTTACAAGGGGGGCCTTCTGACGGGTGAGCAGTTCTTC
D gene: TRBD1; J gene: TRBJ2-3; V gene: TRBV18; clone size: few; CDR3 protein: CASRGQVTDTQYF; CDR3 DNA: TGTGCCAGCCGGGGACAGGTCACAGATACGCAGTATTTT
D gene: TRBD2; J gene: TRBJ2-1; V gene: TRBV29-1; clone size: NA; CDR3 protein: CSVEGQTSGSREFF; CDR3 DNA: TGCAGCGTTGAAGGCCAGACTAGCGGGAGTAGGGAGTTCTTC
D gene: NA; J gene: TRBJ2-2; V gene: TRBV5-6; clone size: NA; CDR3 protein: CASSWREGRTGELFF; CDR3 DNA: TGTGCCAGCAGCTGGCGAGAGGGTCGCACCGGGGAGCTGTTTTTT
D gene: TRBD2; J gene: TRBJ2-2; V gene: TRBV7-9; clone size: NA; CDR3 protein: CASSLKREGAGELFF; CDR3 DNA: TGTGCCAGCAGCTTAAAGCGGGAGGGCGCCGGGGAGCTGTTTTTT
D gene: NA; J gene: TRBJ2-1; V gene: TRBV6-2/TRBV6-3; clone size: NA; CDR3 protein: CASSYFFGAPRYNEQFF; CDR3 DNA: TGTGCCAGCAGTTACTTTTTTGGGGCCCCTCGGTACAATGAGCAGTTCTTC
D gene: NA; J gene: TRBJ2-7; V gene: TRBV29-1; clone size: NA; CDR3 protein: CSVAGTFPYEQYF; CDR3 DNA: TGCAGCGTCGCCGGGACATTCCCCTACGAGCAGTACTTC
D gene: NA; J gene: TRBJ2-7; V gene: TRBV15; clone size: NA; CDR3 protein: CATSRDLRETYEQYF; CDR3 DNA: TGTGCCACCAGCAGAGATCTGCGAGAGACCTACGAGCAGTACTTC
D gene: TRBD1; J gene: TRBJ1-5; V gene: TRBV7-9; clone size: few; CDR3 protein: CASSMGQSQPQHF; CDR3 DNA: TGTGCCAGCAGCATGGGACAGAGTCAGCCCCAGCATTTT
D gene: NA; J gene: TRBJ2-3; V gene: TRBV5-1; clone size: NA; CDR3 protein: CASSFLRADTQYF; CDR3 DNA: TGCGCCAGCAGCTTCCTTCGGGCAGATACGCAGTATTTT
D gene: NA; J gene: TRBJ2-1; V gene: TRBV20-1; clone size: NA; CDR3 protein: CSADSPYSGSNEQFF; CDR3 DNA: TGCAGTGCTGATTCACCATATTCAGGGTCCAATGAGCAGTTCTTC